The entry that follows covers one T cell receptor (beta chain) sequence. Only in-frame clones appear in the TCRdb table, and some are missing; sequencing was by immunoSEQ multiplex PCR. The sample includes 200,000 to 250,000 clones, around nine tenths of them seen just once. This entry comes from a study of cytomegalovirus exposure and HLA in healthy donors. Germline CDR1 and CDR2: MDHEN and SYDVKM. V dropped 2 bases and J dropped 2; count of bases not matched to a gene: 4. The CDR3 is 15 residues long. The TCR sequence derives from a woman between 18 and 29 years old in good health and CMV-seropositive. The specimen was PBMCs. The chain carries TRBV28 and TRBJ1-1, with 8 bases matching TRBD1. The CDR3: CASSLHGTGNTEAFF. The CDR3 region has the DNA TGTGCCAGCAGTTTACACGGGACAGGAAACACTGAAGCTTTCTTT.